The sequence of this T cell receptor (beta chain) was determined in a study of shared clonotypes between healthy human individuals. CDR3 size: 16 residues. J lost 4 bases, V lost 0 bases, and 4 bases had no gene match. The germline CDR1 and CDR2 sequences are SGHTS and YDEGEE. Comment on this clone: What it binds is not known.

Clones were sequenced by immunoSEQ multiplex PCR, and TCRdb holds only the in-frame ones, with some missing. The sample gives 2 million to 3 million clones, roughly 93% of which show up once; 0.36% is in the top ten. Study-level points and caveats: Non-shared clonotypes showed lower generation probabilities than clonotypes common to all four donors.

Source material: naive CD4+ T cells from PBMCs. Subset denoted: CD45RA+ positively selected. V and J are TRBV5-8 and TRBJ2-5, with 12 bases aligning to TRBD1. The TCR comes from a man aged 18 to 30 in good health. Some clones in this sample may be carry-over from other donors' samples. CDR3 nucleotides: TGTGCCAGCAGCTTGGGGGACAGGGGGCGAGTAGAGACCCAGTACTTC. It yields the protein CASSLGDRGRVETQYF.